This T cell receptor beta chain was documented in a study of shared clonotypes between healthy human individuals (dated by TCRdb to about 2020). Looking at the study overall: The cohort comprised a couple of women and a few men aged 18 to 49 years. For each donor, three plates each were used for CD4 naive and CD4 memory, two plates were used for CD8 naive, and one plate was used for CD8 memory. The study deeply sequenced blood TCR repertoires of five healthy adults to estimate repertoire size and the extent of clonotype sharing between individuals. To increase sequencing depth and limit assay-specific biases, TCR repertoire library preparation and sequencing were carried out by different laboratories using diverse techniques. Leukapheresis yielded between about 0.9 and 10 billion PBMCs per donor. Results and caveats for the whole study, not just this receptor: Naive subsets generally had larger estimated clonotype richness than memory subsets did. Sampling was restricted to blood, and TCR repertoires in tissue are likely to differ from TCR repertoires in blood. Because the study included a small number of donors, the genetic and exposure-history diversity represented was limited. Compared with non-shared clonotypes, clonotypes shared by all four sorted-subset donors had higher generation probabilities. Across four donors, approximately 5% of naive CD4, 3% to 3.5% of naive CD8, approximately 2.5% of memory CD4, and approximately 0.42% of memory CD8 clonotypes were shared. Rarefaction of sorted-subset datasets indicated incomplete sequencing despite the large sequencing depth. Based on pairwise subsampling, the degree of clonotype sharing among donors was expected to be affected by sequencing depth.

The donors were healthy, HIV-negative adults who had no recently reported acute infections or vaccinations. Only Caucasian adults living in Nashville, Tennessee, USA were represented among the donors. Magnetic negative selection was used to enrich CD4+ T cells, after which naive cells were positively selected on CD45RA and the negative fraction became the memory subset. Blood was obtained by leukapheresis, after which PBMCs were separated by Ficoll-Histopaque density gradient centrifugation and cryopreserved in liquid nitrogen vapor phase. Analytical flow cytometry was used to check the purity and quantity of each magnetically sorted T cell population. Each sorted fraction had its genomic DNA isolated and then quantified by UV absorbance on a Nanodrop 2000c. Comment on this clone: No antigen is known for it. Nothing much larger sits one base from this clone, and base qualities are not available.

Using the deep immunoSEQ assay, multiplex PCR amplified TCR CDR3 regions from genomic DNA. For each cell subset, the extracted genomic DNA was distributed evenly across all wells of several immunoSEQ 96-well plates, and each plate served as one replicate. Each replicate PCR for sorted subsets received 150 to 250 ng genomic DNA, equal to tens of thousands of T cell genomes. The purified libraries were quantified using a Qubit 3.0 fluorometer, sized with a Bioanalyzer 2100, and then quantified again using the KAPA Library Quantification kit. Every immunoSEQ 96-well plate was sequenced on a separate single-read 150-cycle Illumina NextSeq 550 flow cell. Per the original workflow: Because the immunoSEQ output included only junctional sequences and no quality scores, the filtering could not be the same as the filtering used for full-length reads. Sequences were annotated with PyIR, a Python wrapper for IgBLAST v1.9, using IMGT germline references to assign V/J genes and CDR3. Reads were removed for weak V/J assignments (E-value above 1e-6), missing CDR3, stop codons, out-of-frame junctions, or ambiguous translated residues. V3J clonotypes were defined by identical inferred V gene, J gene, and CDR3 amino acid sequence. The percentage overlap between two repertoires was calculated by dividing the number of shared unique clonotypes by the size of the smaller repertoire. Three approaches were used to assess repertoire richness: RTK rarefaction, the Chao1 estimator, and Recon v2.1 estimates of unobserved clonotypes. Generation probabilities were computed with OLGA for all TCRbeta clonotypes obtained by the gDNA method from several donors. TCRdb holds this immuneACCESS table with in-frame rearrangements only. Some clones are missing; in checked studies, unresolved V genes explain under half, and the rest has no known cause. That table furnishes V, J and clone size, whereas the DNA furnished D and trimming. This sample lists 2 million to 2.5 million clones; around 95% were detected once. Approximately 0.13% of the sample is held by the ten biggest clonotypes.

The germline V gene (reference sequence) specifies MNHEY as CDR1 and SMNVEV as CDR2. V lost 5 bases and J lost 0 bases; the stretch between them is 20 bases long. From the cysteine up to the phenylalanine, the CDR3 has a length of 18 residues. The CDR3 DNA has 54 bases and is translated from base 1. Sequenced: naive CD4+ T cells sorted from blood. The cell subset or site label corresponds to: CD45RA+ positively selected. The chain couples TRBV27 to TRBJ1-3; TRBD1 is perhaps the D gene, given 5 matching bases. The sequence derives from a man between 18 and 29 years old in good health. At the DNA level, the sequence is TGTGCCAGCAGTCCATGGGACCCGGCGAGGAACTCTGGAAACACCATATATTTT. This sequence encodes CASSPWDPARNSGNTIYF.